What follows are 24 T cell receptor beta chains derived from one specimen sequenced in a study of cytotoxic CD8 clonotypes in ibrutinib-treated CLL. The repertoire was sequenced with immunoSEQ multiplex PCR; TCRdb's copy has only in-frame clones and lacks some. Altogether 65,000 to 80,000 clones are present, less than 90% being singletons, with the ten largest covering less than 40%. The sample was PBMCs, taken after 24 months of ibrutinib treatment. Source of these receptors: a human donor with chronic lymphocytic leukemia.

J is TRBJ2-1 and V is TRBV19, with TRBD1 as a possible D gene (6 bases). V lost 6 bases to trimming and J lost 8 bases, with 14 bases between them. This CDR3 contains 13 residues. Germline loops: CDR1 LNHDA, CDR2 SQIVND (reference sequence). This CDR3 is CASSRGTRDEQFF. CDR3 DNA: TGTGCCAGTAGCAGGGGTACTAGAGATGAGCAGTTCTTC. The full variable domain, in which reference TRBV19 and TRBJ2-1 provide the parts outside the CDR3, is DGGITQSPKYLFRKEGQNVTLSCEQNLNHDAMYWYRQDPGQGLRLIYYSQIVNDFQKGDIAEGYSVSREKKESFPLTVTSAQKNPTAFYLCASSRGTRDEQFFGPGTRLTVL.

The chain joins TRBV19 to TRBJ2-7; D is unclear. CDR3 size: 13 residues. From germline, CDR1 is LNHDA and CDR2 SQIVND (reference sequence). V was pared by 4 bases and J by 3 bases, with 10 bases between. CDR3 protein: CASSNGPIYEQYF. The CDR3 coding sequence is TGTGCCAGTAGTAACGGACCCATCTACGAGCAGTACTTC.

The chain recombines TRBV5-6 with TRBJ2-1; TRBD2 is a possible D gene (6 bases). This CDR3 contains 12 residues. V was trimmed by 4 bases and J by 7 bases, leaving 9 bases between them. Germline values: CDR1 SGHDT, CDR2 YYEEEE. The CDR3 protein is CASSILANEQFF. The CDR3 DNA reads TGTGCCAGCAGCATACTAGCAAATGAGCAGTTCTTC.

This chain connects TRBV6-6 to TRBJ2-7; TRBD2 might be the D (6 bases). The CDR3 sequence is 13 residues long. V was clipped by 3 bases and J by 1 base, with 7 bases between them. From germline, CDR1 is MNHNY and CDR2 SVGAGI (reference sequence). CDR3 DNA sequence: TGTGCCAGCAGTTATGGGACTTCCTACGAGCAGTACTTC. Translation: CASSYGTSYEQYF.

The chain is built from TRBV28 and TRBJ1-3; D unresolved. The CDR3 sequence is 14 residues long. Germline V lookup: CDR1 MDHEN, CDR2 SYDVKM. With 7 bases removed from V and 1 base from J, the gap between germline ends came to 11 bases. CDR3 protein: CASTEDSSGNTIYF. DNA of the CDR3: TGTGCCAGCACCGAGGACTCATCTGGAAACACCATATATTTT.

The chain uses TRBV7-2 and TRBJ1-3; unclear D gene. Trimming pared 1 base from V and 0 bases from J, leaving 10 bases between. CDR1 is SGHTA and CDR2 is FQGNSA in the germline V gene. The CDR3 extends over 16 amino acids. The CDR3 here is CASSLGSLSSGNTIYF. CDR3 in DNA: TGTGCCAGCAGCTTAGGCAGCCTCAGCTCTGGAAACACCATATATTTT.

The CDR3 is CATSRTGTENTGELFF. DNA for the CDR3: TGTGCCACCAGCAGAACCGGGACAGAGAACACCGGGGAGCTGTTTTTT. The chain couples TRBV15 to TRBJ2-2; 7 bases are shared with TRBD1. Germline V gene data show CDR1 as LNHNV and CDR2 as YYDKDF (reference sequence). Trimming cost V 2 bases and J 1 base; bases outside gene matches: 4. The CDR3 has 16 amino acids.

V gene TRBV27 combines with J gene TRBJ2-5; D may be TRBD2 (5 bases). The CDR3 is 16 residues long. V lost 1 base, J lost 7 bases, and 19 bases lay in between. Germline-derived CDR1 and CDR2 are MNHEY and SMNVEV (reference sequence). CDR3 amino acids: CASSLFGNRGERTQYF. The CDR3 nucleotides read TGTGCCAGCAGTTTATTCGGGAATCGTGGAGAGAGGACCCAGTACTTC.

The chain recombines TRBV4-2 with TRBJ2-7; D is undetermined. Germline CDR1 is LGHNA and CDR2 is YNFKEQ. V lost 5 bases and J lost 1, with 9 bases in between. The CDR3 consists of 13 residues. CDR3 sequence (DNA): TGTGCCAGCAGCGCCCGACGGTCCTACGAGCAGTACTTC. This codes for CASSARRSYEQYF.

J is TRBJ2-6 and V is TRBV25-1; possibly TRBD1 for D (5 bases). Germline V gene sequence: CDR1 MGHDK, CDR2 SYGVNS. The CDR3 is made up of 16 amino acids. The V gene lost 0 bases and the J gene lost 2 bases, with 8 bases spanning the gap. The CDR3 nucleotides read TGTGCCAGCAGTGAATATATAGGGGCTGGGGCCAACGTCCTGACTTTC. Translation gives CASSEYIGAGANVLTF.

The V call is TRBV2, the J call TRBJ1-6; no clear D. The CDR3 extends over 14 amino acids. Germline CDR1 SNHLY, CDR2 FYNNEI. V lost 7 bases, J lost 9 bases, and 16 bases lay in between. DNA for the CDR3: TGTGCCAGCATCTACGGGGAGAGTGGTTCACCCCTCCACTTT. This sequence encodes CASIYGESGSPLHF.

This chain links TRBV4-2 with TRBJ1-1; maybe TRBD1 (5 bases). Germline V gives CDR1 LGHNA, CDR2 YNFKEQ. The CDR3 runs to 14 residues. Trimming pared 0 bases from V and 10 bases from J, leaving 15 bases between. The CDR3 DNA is TGTGCCAGCAGCCAAGACAGGGCCGCCCCGGTAGCTTTCTTT. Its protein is CASSQDRAAPVAFF.

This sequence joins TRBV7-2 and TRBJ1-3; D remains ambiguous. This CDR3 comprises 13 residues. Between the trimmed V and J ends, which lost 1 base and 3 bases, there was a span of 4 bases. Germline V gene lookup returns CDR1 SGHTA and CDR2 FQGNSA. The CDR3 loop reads CASSLGLGNTIYF. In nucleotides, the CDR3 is TGTGCCAGCAGCTTAGGACTTGGAAACACCATATATTTT.

DNA of the CDR3: TGTGCCAGCAGCTCCACCCAGACCCGGGGGAGAAACATTCAGTACTTC. Translating gives CASSSTQTRGRNIQYF. The V and J genes are TRBV5-6 and TRBJ2-4; tentatively, D is TRBD2 (6 bases). The length of the CDR3 is 16 residues. V dropped 3 bases and J dropped 6 bases, with 19 bases sitting between them. Germline assignment: CDR1 SGHDT and CDR2 YYEEEE.

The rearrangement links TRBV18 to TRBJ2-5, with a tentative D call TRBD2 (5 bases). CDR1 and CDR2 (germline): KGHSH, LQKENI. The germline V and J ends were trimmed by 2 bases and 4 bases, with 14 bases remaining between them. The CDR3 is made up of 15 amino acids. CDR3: CASSPVRVEGETQYF. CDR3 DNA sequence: TGTGCCAGCTCACCAGTACGGGTCGAGGGAGAGACCCAGTACTTC.

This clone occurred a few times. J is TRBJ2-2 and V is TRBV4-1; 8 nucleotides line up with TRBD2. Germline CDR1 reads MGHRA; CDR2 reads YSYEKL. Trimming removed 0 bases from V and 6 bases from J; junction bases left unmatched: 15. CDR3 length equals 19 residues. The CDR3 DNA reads TGCGCCAGCAGCCAAGAGAAAGGCTTAGGACTAGCTATCGCCGGGGAGCTGTTTTTT. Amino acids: CASSQEKGLGLAIAGELFF.

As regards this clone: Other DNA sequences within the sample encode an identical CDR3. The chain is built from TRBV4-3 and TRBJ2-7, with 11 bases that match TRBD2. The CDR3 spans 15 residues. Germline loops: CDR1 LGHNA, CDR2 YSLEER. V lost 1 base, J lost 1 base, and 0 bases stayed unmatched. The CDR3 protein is CASSQGLAGSYEQYF. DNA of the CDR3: TGCGCCAGCAGCCAAGGACTAGCGGGGTCCTACGAGCAGTACTTC.

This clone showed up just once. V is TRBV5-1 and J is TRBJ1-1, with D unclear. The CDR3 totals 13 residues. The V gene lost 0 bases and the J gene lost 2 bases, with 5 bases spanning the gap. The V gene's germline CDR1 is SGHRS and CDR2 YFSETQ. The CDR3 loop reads CASSLGGNTEAFF. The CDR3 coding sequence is TGCGCCAGCAGCTTGGGGGGTAACACTGAAGCTTTCTTT.

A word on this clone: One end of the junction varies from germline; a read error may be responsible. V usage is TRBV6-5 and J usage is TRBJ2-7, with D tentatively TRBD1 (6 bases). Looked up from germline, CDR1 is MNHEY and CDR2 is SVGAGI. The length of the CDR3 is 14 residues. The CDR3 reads CASSAGQNSYKQYF. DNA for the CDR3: TGTGCCAGCAGTGCCGGACAGAATTCCTACAAGCAGTACTTC.

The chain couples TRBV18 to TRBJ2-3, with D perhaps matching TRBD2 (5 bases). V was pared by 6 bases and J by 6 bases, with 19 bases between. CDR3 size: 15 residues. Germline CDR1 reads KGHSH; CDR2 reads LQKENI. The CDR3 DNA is TGTGCCAGCTCTATTAGCGTCGAACCTATTGATACGCAGTATTTT. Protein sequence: CASSISVEPIDTQYF.

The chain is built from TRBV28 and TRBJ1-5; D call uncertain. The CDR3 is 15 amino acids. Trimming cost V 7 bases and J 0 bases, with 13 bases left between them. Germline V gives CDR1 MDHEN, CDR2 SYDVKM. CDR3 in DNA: TGTGCCAGCATCCATGGATGGAATAGCAATCAGCCCCAGCATTTT. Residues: CASIHGWNSNQPQHF.

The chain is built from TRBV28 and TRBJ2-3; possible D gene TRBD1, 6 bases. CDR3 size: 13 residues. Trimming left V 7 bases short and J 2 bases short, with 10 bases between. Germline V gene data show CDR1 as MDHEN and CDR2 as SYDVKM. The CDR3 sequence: CASTGQITDTQYF. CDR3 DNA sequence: TGTGCCAGCACCGGACAGATCACAGATACGCAGTATTTT.

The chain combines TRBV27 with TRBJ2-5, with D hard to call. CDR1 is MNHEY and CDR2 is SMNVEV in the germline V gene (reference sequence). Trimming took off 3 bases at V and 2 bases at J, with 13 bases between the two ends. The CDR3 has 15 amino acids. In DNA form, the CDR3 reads TGTGCCAGCAGTTTTTGGAGTAGCAGACAAGAGACCCAGTACTTC. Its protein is CASSFWSSRQETQYF.

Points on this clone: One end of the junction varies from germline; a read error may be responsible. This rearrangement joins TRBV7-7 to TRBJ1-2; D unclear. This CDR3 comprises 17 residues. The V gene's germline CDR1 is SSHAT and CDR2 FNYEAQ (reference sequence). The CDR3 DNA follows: TGTGCTAGCAGCTCCACCTCCCTTCAAGGTTTTGTCCATGGCTACACCTTC. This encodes CASSSTSLQGFVHGYTF.